The T cell receptor beta chain under discussion was sequenced for a study of blood T cell repertoires in COVID-19. Study details: Sites across the United States, Italy and Spain contributed samples from acute and convalescent COVID-19. T cells, B-cell-depleted T cells, or PBMCs provided the cDNA or gDNA that served as material.

The junction had 2 bases not matched to a gene; V was cut back by 4 bases and J by 3 bases. This CDR3 is built from 14 residues. CDR1 and CDR2 (germline): MNHEY, SVGAGI. Under the authors' procedure: Estimates of nucleated cell counts were drawn from the amplification of reference gene primers. Generated by immunoSEQ multiplex PCR, the TCRdb table keeps only in-frame clones and is missing some. For V, J and clone size, that table is used; D and trimming come from the DNA. The sample lists 35,000 to 45,000 clones; about nine tenths were seen once. The rearrangement links TRBV6-5 to TRBJ1-4, with 7 bases that match TRBD1. The receptor was isolated from a man in his sixties with acute or convalescent COVID-19. Specimen: peripheral blood. The CDR3 loop is CASSWTGSNEKLFF. DNA for the CDR3: TGTGCCAGCAGTTGGACAGGATCTAATGAAAAACTGTTTTTT.